The 4 T cell receptor beta chains below come from one sample, sequenced in a study of T cell responses to AZD1222 COVID-19 vaccine. The protocol was immunoSEQ multiplex PCR, while the TCRdb copy is restricted to in-frame clones and leaves out a portion. Here the sample spans 99,000 or so clones, about 85% being singletons. The material was peripheral blood, obtained on day 0 of AZD1222 vaccination. The source is an adult in good health.

A word on this clone: The junction departs from germline at one end; a sequencing error may be responsible. The chain links TRBV5-1 to TRBJ1-2; D perhaps matches TRBD1 (6 bases). The CDR3 length is 14 residues. The germline V gene has CDR1 SGHRS and CDR2 YFSETQ. CDR3 amino acids: CASSLRGAGVGYTF. The CDR3 region has the DNA TGTGCCAGCAGCTTACGAGGTGCAGGGGTCGGCTACACCTTC.

The chain is built from TRBV24-1 and TRBJ2-1; D gene unclear. This CDR3 contains 12 residues. Germline CDR1 KGHDR, CDR2 SFDVKD. V lost 7 bases and J lost 6, with 9 bases in between. The chain's CDR3 is CATSLNSNEQFF. The CDR3 DNA follows: TGTGCCACCAGCCTTAATAGCAATGAGCAGTTCTTC.

The rearrangement joins TRBV6-5 to TRBJ1-2, with 8 bases matching TRBD1. There are 13 residues in the CDR3. Per germline, CDR1 MNHEY and CDR2 SVGAGI. V shed 6 bases and J 6 bases; nucleotides not matched to a gene: 6. The DNA for the CDR3 is TGTGCCAGCAGGGGAATCAGGGGGCATGGCTACACCTTC. As protein: CASRGIRGHGYTF.

A single count supports this clone. The DNA is left out, because the CDR3 cannot be placed on it with certainty; the CDR3 is given as TCRdb lists it. The CDR3 protein is CASSVGPGQPQHF. This rearrangement joins TRBV9 to TRBJ1-5. From its first to its last residue, the CDR3 has 13 amino acids. CDR1 and CDR2 (germline): SGDLS, YYNGEE.